This T cell receptor beta chain appears in the sequencing data of a study of T-cell memory formation after mild COVID-19 listed by TCRdb under 2021. Looking at the study overall: TCR sequence clusters from the two donors were found to be largely donor specific. Longitudinal TCRalpha and TCRbeta repertoire sequencing tracked T-cell clones expanding and contracting after mild COVID-19 in a couple of donors. Two young, previously healthy adult volunteers, one female and one male, were included in the cohort. Overall study outcomes, separate from this receptor: Whether the second-wave clones peaking on day 37 were SARS-CoV-2 specific was not confirmed. Only two mild cases were covered in the study, and larger cohorts including severe cases with pre-infection samples were considered necessary. Balanced CD4/CD8 phenotypes were observed for clones contracting from day 15 to 85, whereas a bias towards CD4+ was observed for a second wave of clones expanding from day 15 to 37. Contracting CD4+ clones appeared mostly in the CM and EM memory subsets, whereas CD8+ clones were enriched in EMRA. The detection of some responding clones in pre-infection memory suggests that pre-existing cross-reactive memory T cells joined the SARS-CoV-2 response.

Ficoll-Paque density gradient centrifugation was the method used to isolate PBMCs. The run used an Illumina NovaSeq 6000. cDNA libraries for TCRalpha and TCRbeta were prepared by 5'RACE using constant-segment primers, with sample barcodes and unique molecular identifiers added. Trizol reagent was used to extract RNA from every sample. The libraries were amplified in two PCR steps, and the second step added a second sample barcode and Illumina TruSeq adapters. Sequencing of the libraries was done on an Illumina NovaSeq, producing 2 x 150 bp paired-end reads. On the authors' methods: The reads were demultiplexed and collapsed into UMI-guided consensus sequences using migec v1.2.7. Using mixcr v2.1.11, UMI consensuses were aligned to TRA and TRB V and J templates and then assembled into clonotypes. A clonotype was counted as expanded or contracted only when both edgeR and NoisET called the clonotype significant, with the noise models trained on biological replicates. For edgeR calls, the cutoffs were a false discovery rate-adjusted p below 0.01 and a log2 fold-change threshold of 1. As an exploratory analysis of dynamics, PCA with hierarchical clustering was applied to max-normalized trajectories of the 1000 most abundant clonotypes. The CD4 or CD8 phenotype of responding clones was assigned using the separately sequenced CD4+ and CD8+ repertoires. TCRdb applied fastp at Q25 and MiXCR to the public reads, then kept only in-frame beta chains. Rows matching on CDR3 protein sequence are summarized as one entry with the most common DNA and genes. The V and J calls and clone size are TCRdb's, not the authors'. The sample table records approximately 270,000 distinct CDR3 sequences; 15% to 20% of these occur just once. The top ten constitute roughly 24% of the sample.

For CDR1 and CDR2, the germline V gene lists SGHTA and FQGTGA. The CDR3 numbers 14 residues from cysteine through phenylalanine. The retained sequence is limited to the CDR3, 42 bases, with the frame set at the first base. V sheds 4 bases and J sheds 3 bases, leaving 11 bases between their ends. Concerning this clonotype: Its antigen remains undetermined. Base qualities are not recorded, but no much larger clone differs from it by a single base.

The TCR comes from a man aged 18 to 30 who had mild COVID-19 (a few samples of this study predate the infection). The sample titles of this study are shuffled in the database, so cell type and time point are left out; the donor was told from shared clones. The rearranged segments are TRBV7-3 and TRBJ2-3, with TRBD2 as a weak D call on 5 bases. Sequenced input: PBMCs or a T cell subset sorted from them (not recorded which). The CDR3 sequence is CASSWGEGTDTQYF. The nucleotide sequence reads TGTGCCAGCAGCTGGGGTGAGGGTACAGATACGCAGTATTTT.